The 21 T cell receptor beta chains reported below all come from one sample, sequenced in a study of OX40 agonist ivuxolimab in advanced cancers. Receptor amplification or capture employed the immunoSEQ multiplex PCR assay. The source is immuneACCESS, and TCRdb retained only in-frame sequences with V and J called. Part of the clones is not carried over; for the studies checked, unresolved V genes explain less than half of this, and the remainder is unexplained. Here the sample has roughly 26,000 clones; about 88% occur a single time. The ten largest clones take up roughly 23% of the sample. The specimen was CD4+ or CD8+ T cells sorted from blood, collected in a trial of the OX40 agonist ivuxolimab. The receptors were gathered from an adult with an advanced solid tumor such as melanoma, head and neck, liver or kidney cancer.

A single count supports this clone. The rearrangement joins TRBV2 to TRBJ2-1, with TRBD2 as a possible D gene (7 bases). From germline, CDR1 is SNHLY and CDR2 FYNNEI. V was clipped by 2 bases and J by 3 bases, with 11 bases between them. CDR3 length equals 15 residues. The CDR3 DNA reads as TGTGCCAGCAGTGAATGGGGGGGCAGCTACAATGAGCAGTTCTTC. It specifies CASSEWGGSYNEQFF.

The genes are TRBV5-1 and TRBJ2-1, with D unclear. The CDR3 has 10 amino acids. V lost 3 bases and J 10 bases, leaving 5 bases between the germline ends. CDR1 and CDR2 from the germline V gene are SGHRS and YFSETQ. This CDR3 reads CASSSTEQFF. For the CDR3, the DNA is TGCGCCAGCAGCTCGACAGAGCAGTTCTTC. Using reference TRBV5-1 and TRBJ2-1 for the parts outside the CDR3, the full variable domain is KAGVTQTPRYLIKTRGQQVTLSCSPISGHRSVSWYQQTPGQGLQFLFEYFSETQRNKGNFPGRFSGRQFSNSRSEMNVSTLELGDSALYLCASSSTEQFFGPGTRLTVL.

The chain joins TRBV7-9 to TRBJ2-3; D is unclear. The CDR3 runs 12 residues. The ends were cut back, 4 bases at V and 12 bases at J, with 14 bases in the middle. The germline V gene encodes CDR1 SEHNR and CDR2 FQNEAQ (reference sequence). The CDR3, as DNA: TGTGCCAGCAGCTCGGACCTCCGGCACCAGTATTTT. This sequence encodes CASSSDLRHQYF.

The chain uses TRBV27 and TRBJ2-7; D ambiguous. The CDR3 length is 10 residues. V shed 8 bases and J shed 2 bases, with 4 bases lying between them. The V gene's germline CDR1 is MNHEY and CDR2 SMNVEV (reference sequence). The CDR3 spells CASGPYEQYF. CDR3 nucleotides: TGTGCCAGCGGCCCCTACGAGCAGTACTTC.

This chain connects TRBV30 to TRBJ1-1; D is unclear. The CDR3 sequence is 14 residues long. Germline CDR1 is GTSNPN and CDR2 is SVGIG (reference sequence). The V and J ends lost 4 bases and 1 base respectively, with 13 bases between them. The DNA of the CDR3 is TGTGCCTGGACAGCGGGGTTGAGGAACACTGAAGCTTTCTTT. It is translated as CAWTAGLRNTEAFF.

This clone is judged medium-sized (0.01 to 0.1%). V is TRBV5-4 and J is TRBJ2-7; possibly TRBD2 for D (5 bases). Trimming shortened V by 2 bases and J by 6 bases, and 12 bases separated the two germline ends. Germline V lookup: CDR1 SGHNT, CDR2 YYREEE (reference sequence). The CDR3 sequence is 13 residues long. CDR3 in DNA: TGTGCCAGCAGCTTAAGCGAGGGTGGCGAGCAGTACTTC. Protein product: CASSLSEGGEQYF.

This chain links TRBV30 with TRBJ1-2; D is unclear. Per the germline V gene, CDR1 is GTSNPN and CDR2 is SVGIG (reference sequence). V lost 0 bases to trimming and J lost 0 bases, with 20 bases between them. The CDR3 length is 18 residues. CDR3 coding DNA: TGTGCCTGGAGTGTGTATGAGTCCTACTTTGGGGCTAACTATGGCTACACCTTC. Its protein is CAWSVYESYFGANYGYTF.

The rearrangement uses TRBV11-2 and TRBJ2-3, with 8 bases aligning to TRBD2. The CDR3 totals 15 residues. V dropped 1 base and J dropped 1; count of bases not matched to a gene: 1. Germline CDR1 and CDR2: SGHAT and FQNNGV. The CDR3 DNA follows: TGTGCCAGCAGCTTAGTCGGGGGGGGCACAGATACGCAGTATTTT. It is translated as CASSLVGGGTDTQYF.

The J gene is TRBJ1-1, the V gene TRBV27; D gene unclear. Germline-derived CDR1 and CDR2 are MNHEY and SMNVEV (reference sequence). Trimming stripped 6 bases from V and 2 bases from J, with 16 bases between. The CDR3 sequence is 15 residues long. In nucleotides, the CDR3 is TGTGCCAGCAGACCGAACGCACTTCTCAACACTGAAGCTTTCTTT. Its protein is CASRPNALLNTEAFF.

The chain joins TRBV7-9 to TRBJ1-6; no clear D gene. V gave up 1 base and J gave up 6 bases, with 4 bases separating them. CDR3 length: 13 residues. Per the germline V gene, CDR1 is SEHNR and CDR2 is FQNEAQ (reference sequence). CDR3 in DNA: TGTGCCAGCAGCTTAGACGCTAATTCACCCCTCCACTTT. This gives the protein CASSLDANSPLHF.

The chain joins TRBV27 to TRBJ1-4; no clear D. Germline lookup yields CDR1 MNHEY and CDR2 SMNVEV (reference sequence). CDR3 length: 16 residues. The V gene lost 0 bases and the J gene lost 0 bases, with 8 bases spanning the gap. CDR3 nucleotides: TGTGCCAGCAGTTTATCGTTGGGGTCAACTAATGAAAAACTGTTTTTT. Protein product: CASSLSLGSTNEKLFF.

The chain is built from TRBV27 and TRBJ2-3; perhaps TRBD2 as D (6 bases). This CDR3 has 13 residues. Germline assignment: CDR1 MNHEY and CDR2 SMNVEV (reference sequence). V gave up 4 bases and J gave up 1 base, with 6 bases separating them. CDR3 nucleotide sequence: TGTGCCAGCAGTTGGGGGGGCACAGATACGCAGTATTTT. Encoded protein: CASSWGGTDTQYF.

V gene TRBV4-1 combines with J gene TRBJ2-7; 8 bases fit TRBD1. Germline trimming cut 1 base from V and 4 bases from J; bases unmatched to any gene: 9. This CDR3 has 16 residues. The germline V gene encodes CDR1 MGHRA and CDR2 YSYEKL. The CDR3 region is CASSQGGQGMGYEQYF. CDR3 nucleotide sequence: TGCGCCAGCAGCCAAGGAGGACAGGGAATGGGGTACGAGCAGTACTTC.

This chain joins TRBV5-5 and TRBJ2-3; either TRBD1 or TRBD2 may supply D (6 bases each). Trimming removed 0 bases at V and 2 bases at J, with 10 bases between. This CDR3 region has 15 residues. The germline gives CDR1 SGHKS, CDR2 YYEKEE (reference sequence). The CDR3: CASSLVGGPTDTQYF. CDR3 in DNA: TGTGCCAGCAGCTTGGTCGGGGGCCCCACAGATACGCAGTATTTT.

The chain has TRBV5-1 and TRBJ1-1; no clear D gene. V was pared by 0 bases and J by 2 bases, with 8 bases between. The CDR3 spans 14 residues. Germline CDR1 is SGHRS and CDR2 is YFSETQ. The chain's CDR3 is CASSLDWVNTEAFF. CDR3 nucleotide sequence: TGCGCCAGCAGCTTGGATTGGGTAAACACTGAAGCTTTCTTT.

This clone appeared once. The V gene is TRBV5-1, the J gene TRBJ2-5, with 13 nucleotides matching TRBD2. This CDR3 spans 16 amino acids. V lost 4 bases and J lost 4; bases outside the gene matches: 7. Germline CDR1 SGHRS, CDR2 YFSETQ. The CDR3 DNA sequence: TGCGCCAGCAGCCAAGGACTAGCGGGAGATAGAGAGACCCAGTACTTC. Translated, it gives CASSQGLAGDRETQYF.

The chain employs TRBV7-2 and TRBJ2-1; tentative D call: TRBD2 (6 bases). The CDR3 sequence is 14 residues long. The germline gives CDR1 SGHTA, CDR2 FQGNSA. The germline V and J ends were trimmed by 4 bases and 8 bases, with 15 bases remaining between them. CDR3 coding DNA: TGTGCCAGCAGCTCTCGACTAGGAGGGGATGAGCAGTTCTTC. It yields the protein CASSSRLGGDEQFF.

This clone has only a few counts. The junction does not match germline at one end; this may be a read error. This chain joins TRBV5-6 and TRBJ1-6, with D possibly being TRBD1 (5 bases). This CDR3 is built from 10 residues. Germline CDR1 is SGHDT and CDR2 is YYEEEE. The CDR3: CASSWGSTQF. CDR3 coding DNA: TGTGCCAGCAGCTGGGGCTCTACACAGTTT.

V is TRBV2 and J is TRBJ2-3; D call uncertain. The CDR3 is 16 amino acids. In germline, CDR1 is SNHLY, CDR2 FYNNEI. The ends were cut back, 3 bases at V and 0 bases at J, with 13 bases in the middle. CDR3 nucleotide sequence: TGTGCCAGCAGTGATAGCCGTTCACTTAGCACAGATACGCAGTATTTT. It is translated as CASSDSRSLSTDTQYF.

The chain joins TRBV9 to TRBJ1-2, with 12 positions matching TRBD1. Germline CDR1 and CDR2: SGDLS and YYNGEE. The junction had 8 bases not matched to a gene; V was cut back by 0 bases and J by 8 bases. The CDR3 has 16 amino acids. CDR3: CASSVEGTGGREGYTF. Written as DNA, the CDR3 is TGTGCCAGCAGCGTAGAGGGGACAGGGGGCCGTGAGGGCTACACCTTC.

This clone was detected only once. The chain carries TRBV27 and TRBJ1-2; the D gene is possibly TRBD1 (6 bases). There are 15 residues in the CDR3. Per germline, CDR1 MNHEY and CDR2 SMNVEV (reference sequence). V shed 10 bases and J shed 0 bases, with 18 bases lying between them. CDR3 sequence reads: CATAPGTNTNYGYTF. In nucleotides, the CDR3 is TGTGCCACCGCACCGGGGACAAATACTAACTATGGCTACACCTTC.